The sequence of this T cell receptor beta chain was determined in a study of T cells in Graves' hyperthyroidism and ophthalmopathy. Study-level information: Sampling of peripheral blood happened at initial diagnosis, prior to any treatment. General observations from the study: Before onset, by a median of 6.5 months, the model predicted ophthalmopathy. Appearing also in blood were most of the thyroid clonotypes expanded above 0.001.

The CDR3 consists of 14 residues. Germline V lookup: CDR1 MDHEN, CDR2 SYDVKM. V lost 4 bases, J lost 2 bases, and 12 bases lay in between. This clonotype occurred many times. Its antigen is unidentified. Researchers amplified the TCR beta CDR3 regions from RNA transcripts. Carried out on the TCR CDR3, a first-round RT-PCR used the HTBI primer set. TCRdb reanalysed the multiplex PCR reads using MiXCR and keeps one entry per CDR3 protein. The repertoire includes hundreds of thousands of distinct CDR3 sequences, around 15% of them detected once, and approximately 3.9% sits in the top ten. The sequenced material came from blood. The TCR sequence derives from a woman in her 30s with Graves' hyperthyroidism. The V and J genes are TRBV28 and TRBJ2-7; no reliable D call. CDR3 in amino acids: CASSSSRAPYEQYF. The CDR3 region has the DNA TGTGCCAGCAGTTCCAGTAGGGCCCCCTACGAGCAGTACTTC.